One TCR beta chain is described in this entry. Its target is not known. Repertoires were generated with immunoSEQ multiplex PCR, while TCRdb's copy carries only in-frame clones and drops some. The table records some 56,000 clones, roughly 87% of them present only once. Time point here: pretreatment peripheral blood. The data derive from a study of PD-L1 blockade in urothelial cancer. As for the study in general: There were a median of about 140,000 T cells in blood samples. General study findings and limits: Better survival was forecast by a pretreatment blood TCR clonality below the median. In blood at 3 weeks, tumor-associated clones expanded more among patients with durable benefit.

CDR1 and CDR2 from the germline V gene are LNHDA and SQIVND (reference sequence). CDR3 length: 15 amino acids. With 3 bases removed from V and 0 bases from J, the gap between germline ends came to 9 bases. V usage is TRBV19 and J usage is TRBJ1-5; D unresolved. The origin of this receptor is a man in his 70s with urothelial cancer. The material was PBMCs, obtained around atezolizumab (anti-PD-L1) treatment. CDR3 region: CASSITSNSNQPQHF. The CDR3 region has the DNA TGTGCCAGTAGTATTACCAGTAATAGCAATCAGCCCCAGCATTTT. The full variable domain, completed using reference TRBV19 and TRBJ1-5, is DGGITQSPKYLFRKEGQNVTLSCEQNLNHDAMYWYRQDPGQGLRLIYYSQIVNDFQKGDIAEGYSVSREKKESFPLTVTSAQKNPTAFYLCASSITSNSNQPQHFGDGTRLSIL.